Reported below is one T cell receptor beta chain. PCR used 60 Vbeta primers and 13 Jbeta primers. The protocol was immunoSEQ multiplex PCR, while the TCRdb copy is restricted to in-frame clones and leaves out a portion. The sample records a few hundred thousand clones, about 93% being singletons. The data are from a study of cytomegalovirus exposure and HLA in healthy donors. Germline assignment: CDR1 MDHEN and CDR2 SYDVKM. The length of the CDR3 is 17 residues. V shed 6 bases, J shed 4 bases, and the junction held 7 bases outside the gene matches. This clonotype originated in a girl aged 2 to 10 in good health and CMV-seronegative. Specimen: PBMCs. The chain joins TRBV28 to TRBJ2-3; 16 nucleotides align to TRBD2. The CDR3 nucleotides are TGTGCCAGCAGCCAAACCGGGACTAGCGGGGGGGCAGATACGCAGTATTTT. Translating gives CASSQTGTSGGADTQYF.